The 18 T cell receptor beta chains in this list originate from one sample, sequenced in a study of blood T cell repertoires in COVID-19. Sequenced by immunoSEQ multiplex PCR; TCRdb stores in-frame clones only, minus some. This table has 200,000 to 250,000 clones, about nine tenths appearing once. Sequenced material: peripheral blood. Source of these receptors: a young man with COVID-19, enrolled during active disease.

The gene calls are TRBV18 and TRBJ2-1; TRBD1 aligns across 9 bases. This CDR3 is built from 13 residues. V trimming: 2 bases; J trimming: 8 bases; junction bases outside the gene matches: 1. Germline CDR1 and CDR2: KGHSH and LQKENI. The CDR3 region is CASSPWTGDEQFF. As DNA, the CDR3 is TGTGCCAGCTCACCATGGACAGGGGATGAGCAGTTCTTC.

The CDR3 region is CASSSPTGEDQPQHF. DNA for the CDR3: TGTGCCAGCAGTTCGCCCACAGGGGAGGATCAGCCCCAGCATTTT. The rearrangement uses TRBV6-2 or TRBV6-3 and TRBJ1-5, with TRBD1 matching over 7 bases. The CDR3 runs 15 residues. Germline V gives CDR1 MNHEY, CDR2 SVGEGT. J lost 5 bases, V lost 4 bases, and 8 bases had no gene match.

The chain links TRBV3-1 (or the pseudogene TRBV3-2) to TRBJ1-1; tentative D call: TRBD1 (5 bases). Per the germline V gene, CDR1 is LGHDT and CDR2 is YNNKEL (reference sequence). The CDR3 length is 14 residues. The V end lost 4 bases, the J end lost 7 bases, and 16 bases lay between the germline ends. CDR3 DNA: TGTGCCAGCAGCCTAAAGGGAGGGGTCGGTGAAGCTTTCTTT. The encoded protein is CASSLKGGVGEAFF.

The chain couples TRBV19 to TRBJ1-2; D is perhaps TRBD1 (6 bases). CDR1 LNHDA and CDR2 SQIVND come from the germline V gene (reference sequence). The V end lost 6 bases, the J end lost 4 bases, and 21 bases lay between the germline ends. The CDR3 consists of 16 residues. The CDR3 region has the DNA TGTGCCAGTAGCCGCCGGATGAGTGGGGGGGCCTATGGCTACACCTTC. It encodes CASSRRMSGGAYGYTF.

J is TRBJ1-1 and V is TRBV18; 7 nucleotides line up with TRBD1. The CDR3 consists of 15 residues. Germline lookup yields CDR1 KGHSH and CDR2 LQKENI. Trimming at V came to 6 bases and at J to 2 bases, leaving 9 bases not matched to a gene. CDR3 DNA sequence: TGTGCCAGCTCTCAAGGACAGGCAAGAAACACTGAAGCTTTCTTT. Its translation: CASSQGQARNTEAFF.

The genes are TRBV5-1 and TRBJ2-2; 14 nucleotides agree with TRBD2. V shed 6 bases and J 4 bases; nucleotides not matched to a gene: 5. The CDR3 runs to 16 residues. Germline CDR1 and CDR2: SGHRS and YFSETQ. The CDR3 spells CASKGTSGSVTGELFF. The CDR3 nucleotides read TGCGCCAGCAAGGGGACTAGCGGGAGCGTCACCGGGGAGCTGTTTTTT.

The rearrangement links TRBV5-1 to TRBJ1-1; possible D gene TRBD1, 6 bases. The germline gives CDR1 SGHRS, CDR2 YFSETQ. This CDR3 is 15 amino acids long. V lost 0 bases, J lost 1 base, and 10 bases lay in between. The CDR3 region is CASSLGQGQNTEAFF. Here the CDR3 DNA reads TGCGCCAGCAGCTTGGGGCAGGGACAGAACACTGAAGCTTTCTTT.

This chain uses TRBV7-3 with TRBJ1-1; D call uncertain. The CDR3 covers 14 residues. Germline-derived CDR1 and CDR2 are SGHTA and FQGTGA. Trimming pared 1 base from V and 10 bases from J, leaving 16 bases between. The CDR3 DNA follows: TGTGCCAGCAGCTTAAGTGGAGGTACCGCTGCAGCTTTCTTT. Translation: CASSLSGGTAAAFF.

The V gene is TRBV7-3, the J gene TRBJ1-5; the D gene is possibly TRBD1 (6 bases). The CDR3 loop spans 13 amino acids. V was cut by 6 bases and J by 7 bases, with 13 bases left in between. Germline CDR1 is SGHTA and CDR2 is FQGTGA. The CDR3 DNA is TGTGCCAGCAGTGGGGGCGCAGGACAGCCCCAGCATTTT. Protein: CASSGGAGQPQHF.

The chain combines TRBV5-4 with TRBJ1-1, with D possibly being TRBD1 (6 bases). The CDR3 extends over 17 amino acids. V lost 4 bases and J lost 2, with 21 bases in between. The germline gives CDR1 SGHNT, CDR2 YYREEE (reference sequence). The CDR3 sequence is CASSPGGSTGRNTEAFF. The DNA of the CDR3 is TGTGCCAGCAGCCCCGGTGGTAGTACAGGGCGAAACACTGAAGCTTTCTTT.

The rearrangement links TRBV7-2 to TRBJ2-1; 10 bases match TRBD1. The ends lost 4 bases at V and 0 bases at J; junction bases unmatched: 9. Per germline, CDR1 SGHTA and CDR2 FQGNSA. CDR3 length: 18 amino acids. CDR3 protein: CASSSTGGASLSYNEQFF. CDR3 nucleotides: TGTGCCAGCAGCTCGACAGGGGGCGCCTCCCTCTCCTACAATGAGCAGTTCTTC.

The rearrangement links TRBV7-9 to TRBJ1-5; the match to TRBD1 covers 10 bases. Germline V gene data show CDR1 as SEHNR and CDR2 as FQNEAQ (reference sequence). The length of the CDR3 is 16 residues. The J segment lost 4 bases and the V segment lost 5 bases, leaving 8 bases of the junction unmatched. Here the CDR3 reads CASSRQTGGGNQPQHF. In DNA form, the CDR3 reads TGTGCCAGCAGCCGACAGACAGGGGGCGGGAATCAGCCCCAGCATTTT.

CDR3 protein: CASSLSWQTSLSFYGYTF. The CDR3 DNA sequence: TGTGCCAGCAGCTTATCATGGCAAACGTCCTTATCATTCTATGGCTACACCTTC. This chain links TRBV7-7 with TRBJ1-2; the D is unclear. CDR3 length: 18 amino acids. Germline assignment: CDR1 SSHAT and CDR2 FNYEAQ (reference sequence). V lost 2 bases and J lost 4, with 23 bases in between.

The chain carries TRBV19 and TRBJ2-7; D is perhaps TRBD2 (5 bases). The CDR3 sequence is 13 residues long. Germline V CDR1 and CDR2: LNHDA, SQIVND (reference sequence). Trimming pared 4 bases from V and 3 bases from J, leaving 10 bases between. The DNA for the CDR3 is TGTGCCAGTAGTACCCCGGAGGTCTACGAGCAGTACTTC. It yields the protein CASSTPEVYEQYF.

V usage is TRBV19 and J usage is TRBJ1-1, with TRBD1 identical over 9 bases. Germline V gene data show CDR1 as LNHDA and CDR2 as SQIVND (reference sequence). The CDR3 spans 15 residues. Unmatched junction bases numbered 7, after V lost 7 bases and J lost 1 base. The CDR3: CASKTGGWGNTEAFF. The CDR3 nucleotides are TGTGCCAGTAAAACAGGGGGCTGGGGGAACACTGAAGCTTTCTTT.

The CDR3 sequence: CATSRESGGRGYTF. The DNA for the CDR3 is TGTGCCACCAGCAGAGAAAGCGGGGGACGTGGCTACACCTTC. The V and J genes are TRBV15 and TRBJ1-2; the D gene is possibly TRBD1 (5 bases). Trimming removed 0 bases at V and 7 bases at J, with 12 bases between. Germline-derived CDR1 and CDR2 are LNHNV and YYDKDF (reference sequence). This CDR3 has 14 amino acids.

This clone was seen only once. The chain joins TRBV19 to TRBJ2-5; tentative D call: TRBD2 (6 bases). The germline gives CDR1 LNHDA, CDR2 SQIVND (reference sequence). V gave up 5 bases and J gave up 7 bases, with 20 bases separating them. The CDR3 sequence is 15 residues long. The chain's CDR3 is CASSQGHSPGVTQYF. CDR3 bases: TGTGCCAGTAGTCAAGGACATTCCCCGGGAGTGACCCAGTACTTC.

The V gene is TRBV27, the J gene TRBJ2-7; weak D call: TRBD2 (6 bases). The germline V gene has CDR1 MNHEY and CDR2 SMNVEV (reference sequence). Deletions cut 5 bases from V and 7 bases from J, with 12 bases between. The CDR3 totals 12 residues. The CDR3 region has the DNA TGTGCCAGCAGTCCCCGACGGGGGGAGCAGTACTTC. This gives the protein CASSPRRGEQYF.